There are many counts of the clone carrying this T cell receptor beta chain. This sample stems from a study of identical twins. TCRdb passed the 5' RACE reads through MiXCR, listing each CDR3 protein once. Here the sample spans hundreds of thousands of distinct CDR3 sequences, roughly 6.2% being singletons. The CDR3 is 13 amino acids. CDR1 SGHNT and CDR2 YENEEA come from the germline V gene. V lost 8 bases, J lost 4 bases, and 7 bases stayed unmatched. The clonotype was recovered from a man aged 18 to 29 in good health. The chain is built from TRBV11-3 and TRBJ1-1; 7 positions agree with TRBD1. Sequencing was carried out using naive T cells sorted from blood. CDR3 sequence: CASCREGATEAFF. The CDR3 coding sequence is TGTGCCAGCTGCCGAGAGGGGGCCACTGAAGCTTTCTTT.